This T cell receptor beta chain was captured in a study of blood T cell repertoires in COVID-19. Repertoires were generated with immunoSEQ multiplex PCR, while TCRdb's copy carries only in-frame clones and drops some. The sample holds roughly 290,000 clones, about nine tenths seen once. Everyone who took part was 18 to 89 years old, and they came from 24 US areas. This clone was picked up one time. Sequencing was performed on PBMCs or T cells enriched from blood (not recorded which). This TCR derives from a woman aged 40 to 55 who had recovered from COVID-19.

The CDR3 loop reads CAWSVSGETQYF. As DNA, the CDR3 is TGTGCCTGGAGTGTATCCGGGGAGACCCAGTACTTC. J is TRBJ2-5 and V is TRBV30; no definite D call. Germline CDR1 GTSNPN, CDR2 SVGIG (reference sequence). V lost 0 bases and J 5 bases, leaving 7 bases between the germline ends. The CDR3 contains 12 residues. The whole variable domain, filled in from reference TRBV30 and TRBJ2-5, reads SQTIHQWPATLVQPVGSPLSLECTVEGTSNPNLYWYRQAAGRGLQLLFYSVGIGQISSEVPQNLSASRPQDRQFILSSKKLLLSDSGFYLCAWSVSGETQYFGPGTRLLVL.